This T cell receptor (beta chain) comes out of a study of molecular identifiers for immune sequencing clone quantification. Overall study findings and caveats: Naive cells had under 1% of molecules in clones above 20 RNA copies, effectors over 97%.

Listed TCR primers, together with previously described methods, were used for the bulk TCR libraries. Via MiXCR, TCRdb re-called the PCR reads, giving one row per CDR3 protein. The sample lists approximately 320,000 distinct CDR3 sequences, roughly 23% seen once, with approximately 0.74% in the top ten. Libraries of naive CD8 T cells were made from about 21,000 to 970,000 sorted cells. They used 10%, 30% or 50% RNA. Based on a CD8+CD4-CCR7+CD45RA+ profile, naive CD8 T cells were sorted. From germline, CDR1 is SGDLS and CDR2 YYNGEE. The CDR3 totals 15 residues. Turning to this clonotype: Its target is unknown. A read error may explain this, as a much larger clone is one base away.

The chain has TRBV9 and TRBJ2-7; tentatively, D is TRBD2 (5 bases). The sequence was collected from a human donor in good health. Some libraries in this study had Jurkat cell RNA spiked in. The source material was naive CD8+ T cells from blood, with Jurkat cell RNA spiked in. Subset indicated: FACS-sorted CD8+CD4-CCR7+CD45RA+ naive T cells. The CDR3 DNA sequence: TGTGGCAGCACCAAAGAGGGCAGTTCAGATAGCGAGCAGTACTTC. Encoded protein: CGSTKEGSSDSEQYF.